This T cell receptor (beta chain) is drawn from a study of regulatory T cells in long-lasting Graves disease. Arm-PCR of CDR3 regions and iRepertoire HTBI primers were used to build TCR beta libraries. As originally analysed: The study identified about 60 TRBV and about 14 TRBJ segments across samples. A single record per CDR3 protein comes from TCRdb applying MiXCR to the multiplex PCR reads. The V and J calls, along with clone size, are taken from TCRdb and not from the paper's own processing. Of around 460,000 distinct CDR3 sequences in the sample, roughly 15% were seen once. The time point: newly diagnosed GD, antithyroid drugs for less than 3 months. The TCR library was made from RNA that had been extracted from PBMCs in TRIzol. Peripheral blood, nine milliliters of it, was drawn into EDTA tubes. With 5 bases clipped from V and 6 bases from J, the junction kept 6 bases outside the gene matches. This CDR3 has 14 residues. Germline CDR1 reads SNHLY; CDR2 reads FYNNEI.

These records were also assigned to another study, of T cells in Graves' hyperthyroidism and ophthalmopathy. That work states: The TCR CDR3 was amplified in a first-round RT-PCR using the HTBI primer set. The majority of expanded thyroid clonotypes above 0.001 also appeared in blood.

This sequence joins TRBV2 and TRBJ2-1; 8 positions agree with TRBD1. This specimen consisted of peripheral blood mononuclear cells (PBMCs), obtained at new diagnosis, from a patient treated with antithyroid drugs. This sequence originates from a woman between 45 and 60 years old with Graves disease. The CDR3 DNA sequence: TGTGCCAGCAGTCGACAGGGGTATAGCAATGAGCAGTTCTTC. This encodes CASSRQGYSNEQFF.